This T cell receptor beta chain was identified during a study of T cell repertoires in cytomegalovirus infection. Overall study: Well-studied HLA-B-restricted CMV epitopes were used in the study alongside recently identified HLA-C-restricted ones. Indications of both CMV infection and matching HLA type were provided by public TCR beta signatures.

There are 12 residues in the CDR3. V shed 8 bases and J shed 5 bases, with 12 bases lying between them. Germline V gives CDR1 MNHNS, CDR2 SASEGT. TCRdb re-analysed the reads in MiXCR, keeping a single row per CDR3 protein. Of hundreds of thousands of distinct CDR3 sequences in the sample, roughly 36% were seen once. On this clonotype: Antigen specificity is unknown.

The source is a human donor in good health (CMV status not recorded). Some clones in this sample may be carry-over from other donors' samples. The chain couples TRBV6-1 to TRBJ1-1; D is uncertain. The sequences come from cultured PBMCs, collected from culture after CMV antigen stimulation. The CDR3 coding sequence is TGTGCCAGCTCCGCCCCGGAGACTGAAGCTTTCTTT. This gives the protein CASSAPETEAFF.